This TCR beta chain was recorded in a study of blood T cell repertoires in COVID-19. Study-wide context: Acute and convalescent COVID-19 samples came from the United States, Italy and Spain. PBMCs, B-cell-depleted T cells, or T cells were the source of the cDNA or gDNA that made up the material.

Source study methods: Reference gene primers were amplified, and this amplification served to estimate nucleated cell counts. Clones were read by immunoSEQ multiplex PCR, and TCRdb kept only the in-frame ones, dropping some. Clonal size and the V and J genes are those of that table, whereas D and trimming came from the DNA. The sample contains under 250,000 clones, about four fifths of which appear only once. CDR1 is LGHDT, CDR2 YNNKEL, per germline (reference sequence). The CDR3 runs 18 residues. Trimming cost V 0 bases and J 1 base; bases outside gene matches: 6. The chain couples TRBV3-1 (or the pseudogene TRBV3-2) to TRBJ2-6; the match to TRBD1 covers 7 bases. The sequencing sample was made of peripheral blood. This clonotype was obtained from a man at least 80 years old with acute or convalescent COVID-19. The CDR3 DNA is TGTGCCAGCAGCCAAGAGGGACAGCGACTTTCTGGGGCCAACGTCCTGACTTTC. Translation: CASSQEGQRLSGANVLTF.